This T cell receptor beta chain was recovered during a study of blood T cell repertoires in COVID-19. Study context: The samples span acute and convalescent COVID-19 from the United States, Italy and Spain. PBMCs, B-cell-depleted T cells, or T cells were the source of the cDNA or gDNA that made up the material.

Authors' data handling: Amplification of reference gene primers was used by the study to estimate nucleated cell counts. The table came from immunoSEQ multiplex PCR; TCRdb's copy has only in-frame clones and leaves some out. That table furnishes V, J and clone size, whereas the DNA furnished D and trimming. Among fewer than 150,000 clones, roughly four fifths were seen once, and the ten largest hold roughly 2.7%. This clone showed up just once. The CDR3 consists of 13 residues. The V and J ends lost 2 bases and 5 bases, in that order; junction bases with no gene match: 2. Per germline, CDR1 GTSNPN and CDR2 SVGIG (reference sequence).

The specimen was peripheral blood. The TCR comes from a man between 50 and 59 years old with acute or convalescent COVID-19. The chain couples TRBV30 to TRBJ1-5; the match to TRBD1 covers 8 bases. The CDR3: CAWSPQGDQPQHF. The CDR3 DNA reads TGTGCCTGGAGTCCACAGGGGGATCAGCCCCAGCATTTT.